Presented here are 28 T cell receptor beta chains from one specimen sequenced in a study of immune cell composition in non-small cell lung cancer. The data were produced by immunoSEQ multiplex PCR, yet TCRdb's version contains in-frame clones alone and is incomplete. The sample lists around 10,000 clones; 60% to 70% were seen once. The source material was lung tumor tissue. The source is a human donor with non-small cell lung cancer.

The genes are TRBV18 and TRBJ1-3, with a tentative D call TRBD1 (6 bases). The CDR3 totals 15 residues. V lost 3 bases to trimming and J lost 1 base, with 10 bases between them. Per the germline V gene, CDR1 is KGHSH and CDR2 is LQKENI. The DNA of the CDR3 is TGTGCCAGCTCACCGGGAGGACAGTCTGGAAACACCATATATTTT. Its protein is CASSPGGQSGNTIYF. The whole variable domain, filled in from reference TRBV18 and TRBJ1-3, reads NAGVMQNPRHLVRRRGQEARLRCSPMKGHSHVYWYRQLPEEGLKFMVYLQKENIIDESGMPKERFSAEFPKEGPSILRIQQVVRGDSAAYFCASSPGGQSGNTIYFGEGSWLTVV.

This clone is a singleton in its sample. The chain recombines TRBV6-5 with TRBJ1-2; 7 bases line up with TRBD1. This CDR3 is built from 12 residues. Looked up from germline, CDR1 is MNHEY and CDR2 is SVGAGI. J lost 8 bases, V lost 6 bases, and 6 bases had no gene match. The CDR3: CASRTRGRGYTF. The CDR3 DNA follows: TGTGCCAGCAGAACAAGGGGGCGAGGCTACACCTTC.

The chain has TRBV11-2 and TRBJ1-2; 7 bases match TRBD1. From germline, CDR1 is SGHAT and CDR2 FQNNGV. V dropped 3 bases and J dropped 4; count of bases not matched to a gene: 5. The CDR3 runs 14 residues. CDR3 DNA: TGTGCCAGCAGCTTTTCCCAGGGGGGCTATGGCTACACCTTC. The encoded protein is CASSFSQGGYGYTF.

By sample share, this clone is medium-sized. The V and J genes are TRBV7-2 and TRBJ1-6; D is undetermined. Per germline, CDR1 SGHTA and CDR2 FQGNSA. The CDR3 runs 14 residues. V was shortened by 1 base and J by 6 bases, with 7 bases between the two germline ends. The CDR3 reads CASSLGIANSPLHF. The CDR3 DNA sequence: TGTGCCAGCAGCTTAGGGATAGCTAATTCACCCCTCCACTTT. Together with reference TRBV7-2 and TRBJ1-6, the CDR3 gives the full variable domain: GAGVSQSPSNKVTEKGKDVELRCDPISGHTALYWYRQSLGQGLEFLIYFQGNSAPDKSGLPSDRFSAERTGGSVSTLTIQRTQQEDSAVYLCASSLGIANSPLHFGNGTRLTVT.

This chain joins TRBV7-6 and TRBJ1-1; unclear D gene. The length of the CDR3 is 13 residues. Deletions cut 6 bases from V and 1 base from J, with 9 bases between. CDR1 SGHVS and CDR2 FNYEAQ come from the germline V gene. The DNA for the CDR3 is TGTGCCAGCAGTTGGGCCCCGAACACTGAAGCTTTCTTT. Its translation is CASSWAPNTEAFF. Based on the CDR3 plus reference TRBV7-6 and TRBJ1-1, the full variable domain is GAGVSQSPRYKVTKRGQDVALRCDPISGHVSLYWYRQALGQGPEFLTYFNYEAQQDKSGLPNDRFSAERPEGSISTLTIQRTEQRDSAMYRCASSWAPNTEAFFGQGTRLTVV.

CDR3 protein: CASSSDRLNEQFF. CDR3 DNA: TGTGCCAGCAGCAGCGACAGACTCAATGAGCAGTTCTTC. This sequence joins TRBV11-3 and TRBJ2-1; the D gene is possibly TRBD1 (5 bases). The V and J ends lost 5 bases and 6 bases respectively, with 11 bases between them. The germline V gene has CDR1 SGHNT and CDR2 YENEEA. This CDR3 comprises 13 residues. The whole variable domain, filled in from reference TRBV11-3 and TRBJ2-1, reads EAGVVQSPRYKIIEKKQPVAFWCNPISGHNTLYWYLQNLGQGPELLIRYENEEAVDDSQLPKDRFSAERLKGVDSTLKIQPAELGDSAVYLCASSSDRLNEQFFGPGTRLTVL.

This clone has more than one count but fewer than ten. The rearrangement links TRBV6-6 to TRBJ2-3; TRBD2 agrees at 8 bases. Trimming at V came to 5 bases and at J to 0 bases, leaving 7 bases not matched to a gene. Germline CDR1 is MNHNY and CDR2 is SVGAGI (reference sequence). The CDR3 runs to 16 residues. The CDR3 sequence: CASSRGGPYSTDTQYF. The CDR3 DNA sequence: TGTGCCAGCAGTCGCGGGGGGCCTTATAGCACAGATACGCAGTATTTT.

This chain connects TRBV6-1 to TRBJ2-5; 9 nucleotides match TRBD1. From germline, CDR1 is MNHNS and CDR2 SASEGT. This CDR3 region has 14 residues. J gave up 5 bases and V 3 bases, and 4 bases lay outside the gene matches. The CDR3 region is CASSDPDRGETQYF. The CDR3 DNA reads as TGTGCCAGCAGTGATCCGGACAGGGGCGAGACCCAGTACTTC.

The CDR3, as DNA: TGTGCCAGCAGTACCCAGGGGTACAACGAGCAGTACTTC. Its protein product is CASSTQGYNEQYF. The rearrangement uses TRBV2 and TRBJ2-7; tentative D call: TRBD1 (6 bases). Per germline, CDR1 SNHLY and CDR2 FYNNEI. The CDR3 is made up of 13 amino acids. The V end was cut by 5 bases, the J end by 5 bases, with 13 bases between.

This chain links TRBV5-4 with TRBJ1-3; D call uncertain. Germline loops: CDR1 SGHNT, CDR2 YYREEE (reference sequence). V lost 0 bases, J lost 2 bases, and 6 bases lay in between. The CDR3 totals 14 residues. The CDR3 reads CASSLGGAGNTIYF. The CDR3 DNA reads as TGTGCCAGCAGCTTGGGCGGGGCTGGAAACACCATATATTTT. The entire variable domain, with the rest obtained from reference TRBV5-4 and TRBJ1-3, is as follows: ETGVTQSPTHLIKTRGQQVTLRCSSQSGHNTVSWYQQALGQGPQFIFQYYREEENGRGNFPPRFSGLQFPNYSSELNVNALELDDSALYLCASSLGGAGNTIYFGEGSWLTVV.

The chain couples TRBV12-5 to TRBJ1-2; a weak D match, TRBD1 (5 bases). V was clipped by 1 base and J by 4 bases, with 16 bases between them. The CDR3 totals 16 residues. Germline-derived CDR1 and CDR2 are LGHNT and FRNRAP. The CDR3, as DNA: TGTGCTAGTGGTTTGGCAGGACACGCAGCTGCCTATGGCTACACCTTC. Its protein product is CASGLAGHAAAYGYTF. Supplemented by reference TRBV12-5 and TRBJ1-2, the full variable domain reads DARVTQTPRHKVTEMGQEVTMRCQPILGHNTVFWYRQTMMQGLELLAYFRNRAPLDDSGMPKDRFSAEMPDATLATLKIQPSEPRDSAVYFCASGLAGHAAAYGYTFGSGTRLTVV.

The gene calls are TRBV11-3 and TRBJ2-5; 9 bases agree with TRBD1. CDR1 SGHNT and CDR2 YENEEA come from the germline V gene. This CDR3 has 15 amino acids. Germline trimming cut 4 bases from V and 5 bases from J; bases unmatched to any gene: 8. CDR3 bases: TGTGCCAGCAGCTCAGTAACAGGGGGCGCGGAGACCCAGTACTTC. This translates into CASSSVTGGAETQYF. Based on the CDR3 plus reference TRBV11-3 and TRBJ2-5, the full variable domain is EAGVVQSPRYKIIEKKQPVAFWCNPISGHNTLYWYLQNLGQGPELLIRYENEEAVDDSQLPKDRFSAERLKGVDSTLKIQPAELGDSAVYLCASSSVTGGAETQYFGPGTRLLVL.

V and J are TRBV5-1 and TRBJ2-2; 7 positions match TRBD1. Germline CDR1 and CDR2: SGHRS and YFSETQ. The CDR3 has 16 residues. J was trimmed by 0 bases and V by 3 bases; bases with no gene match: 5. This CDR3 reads CASSSQTGANTGELFF. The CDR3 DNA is TGCGCCAGCAGCTCACAAACAGGGGCGAACACCGGGGAGCTGTTTTTT.

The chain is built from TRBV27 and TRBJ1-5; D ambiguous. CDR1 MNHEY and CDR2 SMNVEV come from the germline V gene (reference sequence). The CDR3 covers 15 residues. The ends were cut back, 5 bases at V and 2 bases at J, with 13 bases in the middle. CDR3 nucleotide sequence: TGTGCCAGCAGTGGAGGTCCCCGAGGCAATCAGCCCCAGCATTTT. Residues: CASSGGPRGNQPQHF.

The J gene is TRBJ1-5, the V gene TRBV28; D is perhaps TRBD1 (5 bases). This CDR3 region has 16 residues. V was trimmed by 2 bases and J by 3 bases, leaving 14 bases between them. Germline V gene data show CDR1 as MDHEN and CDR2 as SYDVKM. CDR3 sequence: CASSLVQGSDNQPQHF. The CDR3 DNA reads TGTGCCAGCAGTTTAGTCCAGGGAAGTGACAATCAGCCCCAGCATTTT.

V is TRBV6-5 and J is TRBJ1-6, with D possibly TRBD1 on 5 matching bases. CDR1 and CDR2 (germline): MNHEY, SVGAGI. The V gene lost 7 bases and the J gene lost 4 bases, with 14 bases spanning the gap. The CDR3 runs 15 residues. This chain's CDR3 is CASTPRQRYNSPLHF. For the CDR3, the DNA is TGTGCCAGCACCCCCCGACAGAGATATAATTCACCCCTCCACTTT.

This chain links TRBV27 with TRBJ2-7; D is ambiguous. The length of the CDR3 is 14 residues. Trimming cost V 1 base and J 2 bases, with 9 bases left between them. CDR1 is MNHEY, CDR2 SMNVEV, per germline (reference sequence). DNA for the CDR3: TGTGCCAGCAGTTTATTTGGTCCAGCCTACGAGCAGTACTTC. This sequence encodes CASSLFGPAYEQYF.

The CDR3 DNA is TGTGCCAGCAGCTCGCTAGCGGGGGGTAGTTACAATGAGCAGTTCTTC. Its protein product is CASSSLAGGSYNEQFF. This chain links TRBV5-4 with TRBJ2-1, with 11 bases that match TRBD2. Germline V gene sequence: CDR1 SGHNT, CDR2 YYREEE (reference sequence). The CDR3 extends over 16 amino acids. With 3 bases clipped from V and 4 bases from J, the junction kept 6 bases outside the gene matches.

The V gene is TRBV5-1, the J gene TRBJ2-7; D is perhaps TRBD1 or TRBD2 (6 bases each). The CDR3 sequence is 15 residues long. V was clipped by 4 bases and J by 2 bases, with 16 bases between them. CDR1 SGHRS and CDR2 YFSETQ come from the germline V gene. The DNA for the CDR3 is TGCGCCAGCAGCCCGGGGGTGGGGGCTGCCTACGAGCAGTACTTC. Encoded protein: CASSPGVGAAYEQYF.

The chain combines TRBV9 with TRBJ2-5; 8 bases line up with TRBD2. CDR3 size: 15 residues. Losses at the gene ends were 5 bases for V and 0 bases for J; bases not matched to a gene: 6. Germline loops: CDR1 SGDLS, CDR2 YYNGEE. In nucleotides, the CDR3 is TGTGCCAGCAGTTCGGGAGGGGGGCACCAAGAGACCCAGTACTTC. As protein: CASSSGGGHQETQYF.

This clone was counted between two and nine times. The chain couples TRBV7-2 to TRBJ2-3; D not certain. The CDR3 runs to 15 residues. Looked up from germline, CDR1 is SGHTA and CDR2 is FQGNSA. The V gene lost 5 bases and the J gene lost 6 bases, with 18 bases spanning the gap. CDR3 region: CASSPDLTQGDTQYF. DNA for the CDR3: TGTGCCAGCAGCCCGGACCTCACCCAAGGTGATACGCAGTATTTT.

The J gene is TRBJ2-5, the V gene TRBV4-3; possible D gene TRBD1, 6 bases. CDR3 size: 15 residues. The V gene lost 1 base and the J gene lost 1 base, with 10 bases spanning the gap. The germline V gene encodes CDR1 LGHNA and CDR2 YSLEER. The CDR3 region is CASSQAVGAQETQYF. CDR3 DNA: TGCGCCAGCAGCCAAGCGGTGGGGGCCCAAGAGACCCAGTACTTC.

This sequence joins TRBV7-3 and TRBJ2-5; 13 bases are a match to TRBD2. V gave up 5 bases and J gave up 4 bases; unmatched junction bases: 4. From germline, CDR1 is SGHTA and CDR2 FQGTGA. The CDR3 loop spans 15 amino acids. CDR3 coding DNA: TGTGCCAGCAGCCTCGGACTAGCGGGGGTAGAGACCCAGTACTTC. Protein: CASSLGLAGVETQYF.

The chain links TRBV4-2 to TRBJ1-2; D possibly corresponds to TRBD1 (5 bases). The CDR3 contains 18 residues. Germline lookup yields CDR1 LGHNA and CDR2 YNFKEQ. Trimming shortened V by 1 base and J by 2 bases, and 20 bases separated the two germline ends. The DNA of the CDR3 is TGTGCCAGCAGCCAAGGGCTGAGGGGCTTGTTATCCAACTATGGCTACACCTTC. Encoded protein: CASSQGLRGLLSNYGYTF.

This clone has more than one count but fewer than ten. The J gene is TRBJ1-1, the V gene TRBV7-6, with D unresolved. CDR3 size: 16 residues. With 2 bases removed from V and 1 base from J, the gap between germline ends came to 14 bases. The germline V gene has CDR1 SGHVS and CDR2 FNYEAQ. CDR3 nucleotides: TGTGCCAGCAGCTTATCGGGCACCTTGGCGAACACTGAAGCTTTCTTT. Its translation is CASSLSGTLANTEAFF.

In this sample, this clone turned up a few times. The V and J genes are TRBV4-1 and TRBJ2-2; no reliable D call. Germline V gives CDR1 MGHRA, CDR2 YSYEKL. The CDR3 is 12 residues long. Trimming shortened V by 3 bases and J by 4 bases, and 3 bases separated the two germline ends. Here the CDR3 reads CASSQITGELFF. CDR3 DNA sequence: TGCGCCAGCAGCCAGATCACCGGGGAGCTGTTTTTT.

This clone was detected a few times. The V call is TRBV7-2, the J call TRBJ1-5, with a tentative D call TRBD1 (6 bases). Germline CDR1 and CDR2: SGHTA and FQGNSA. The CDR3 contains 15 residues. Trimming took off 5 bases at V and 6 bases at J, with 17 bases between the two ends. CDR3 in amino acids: CASSNNRVAGQPQHF. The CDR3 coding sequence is TGTGCCAGCAGCAACAACAGGGTTGCGGGTCAGCCCCAGCATTTT. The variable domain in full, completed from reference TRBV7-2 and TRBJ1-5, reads GAGVSQSPSNKVTEKGKDVELRCDPISGHTALYWYRQSLGQGLEFLIYFQGNSAPDKSGLPSDRFSAERTGGSVSTLTIQRTQQEDSAVYLCASSNNRVAGQPQHFGDGTRLSIL.

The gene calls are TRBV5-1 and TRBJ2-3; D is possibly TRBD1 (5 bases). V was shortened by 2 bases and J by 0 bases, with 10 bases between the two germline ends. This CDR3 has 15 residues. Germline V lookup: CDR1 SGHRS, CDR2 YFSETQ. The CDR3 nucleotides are TGCGCCAGCAGCTTCGACAGACCTAGCACAGATACGCAGTATTTT. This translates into CASSFDRPSTDTQYF.